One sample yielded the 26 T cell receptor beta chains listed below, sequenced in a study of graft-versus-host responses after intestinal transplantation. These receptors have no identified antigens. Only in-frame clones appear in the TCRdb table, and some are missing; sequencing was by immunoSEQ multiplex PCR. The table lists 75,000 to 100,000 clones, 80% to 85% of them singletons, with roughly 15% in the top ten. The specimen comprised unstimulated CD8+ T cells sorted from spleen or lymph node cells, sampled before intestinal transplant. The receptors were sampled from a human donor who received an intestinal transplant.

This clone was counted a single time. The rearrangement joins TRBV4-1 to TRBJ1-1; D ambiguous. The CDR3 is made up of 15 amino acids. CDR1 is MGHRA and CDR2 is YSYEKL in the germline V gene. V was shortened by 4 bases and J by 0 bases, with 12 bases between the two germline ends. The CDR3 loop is CASSPPHGVNTEAFF. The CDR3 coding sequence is TGCGCCAGCAGCCCTCCCCATGGGGTGAACACTGAAGCTTTCTTT.

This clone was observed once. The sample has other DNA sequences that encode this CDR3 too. In nucleotides, the CDR3 is TGTGCCAGCAGTTACAGTCGGAACACTGAAGCTTTCTTT. Amino acids: CASSYSRNTEAFF. This chain links TRBV6-5 with TRBJ1-1, with D hard to call. This CDR3 region has 13 residues. CDR1 and CDR2 (germline): MNHEY, SVGAGI. The V end lost 2 bases, the J end lost 1 base, and 5 bases lay between the germline ends.

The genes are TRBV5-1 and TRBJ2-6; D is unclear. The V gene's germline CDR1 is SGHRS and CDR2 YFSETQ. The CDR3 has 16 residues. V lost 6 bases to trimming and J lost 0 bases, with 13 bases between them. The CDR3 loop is CASTSLRNSGANVLTF. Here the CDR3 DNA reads TGCGCCAGCACCTCCTTACGGAACTCTGGGGCCAACGTCCTGACTTTC.

The CDR3 coding sequence is TGTGCCAGCAGTTTATATCTTTCTGGGCCAGGGGCGTACAATGAGCAGTTCTTC. The encoded protein is CASSLYLSGPGAYNEQFF. The chain combines TRBV27 with TRBJ2-1; TRBD1 might be the D (6 bases). The CDR3 consists of 18 residues. Per the germline V gene, CDR1 is MNHEY and CDR2 is SMNVEV (reference sequence). V was cut by 1 base and J by 4 bases, with 20 bases left in between.

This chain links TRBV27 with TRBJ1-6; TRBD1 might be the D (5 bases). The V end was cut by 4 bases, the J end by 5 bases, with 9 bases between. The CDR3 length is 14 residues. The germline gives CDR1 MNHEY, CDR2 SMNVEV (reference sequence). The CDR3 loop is CASSYGTDNSPLHF. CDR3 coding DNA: TGTGCCAGCAGTTATGGGACGGATAATTCACCCCTCCACTTT.

CDR3 nucleotides: TGTGCCAGTAGTATTTGGCTTGGGGAGACCCAGTACTTC. Amino acid sequence: CASSIWLGETQYF. V is TRBV19 and J is TRBJ2-5, with D uncertain. This CDR3 has 13 amino acids. V was trimmed by 3 bases and J by 5 bases, leaving 10 bases between them. Germline V gene sequence: CDR1 LNHDA, CDR2 SQIVND (reference sequence).

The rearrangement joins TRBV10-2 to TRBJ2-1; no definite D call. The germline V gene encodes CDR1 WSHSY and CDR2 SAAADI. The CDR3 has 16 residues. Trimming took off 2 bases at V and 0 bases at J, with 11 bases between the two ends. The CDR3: CASSENGEPSYNEQFF. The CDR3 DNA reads TGCGCCAGCAGTGAGAATGGAGAGCCCTCCTACAATGAGCAGTTCTTC.

CDR3 sequence reads: CASSHDGYQETQYF. CDR3 DNA sequence: TGTGCCAGCTCACATGACGGCTACCAAGAGACCCAGTACTTC. V gene TRBV18 combines with J gene TRBJ2-5; D gene uncertain. The CDR3 covers 14 residues. V dropped 4 bases and J dropped 0 bases, with 9 bases sitting between them. Germline V gives CDR1 KGHSH, CDR2 LQKENI.

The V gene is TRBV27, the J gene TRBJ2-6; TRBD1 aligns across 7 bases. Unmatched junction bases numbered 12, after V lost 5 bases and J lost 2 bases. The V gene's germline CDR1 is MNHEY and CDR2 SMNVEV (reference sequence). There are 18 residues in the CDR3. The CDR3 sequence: CASSPLTGLLAGANVLTF. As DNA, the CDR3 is TGTGCCAGCAGTCCGCTGACAGGGCTGCTTGCTGGGGCCAACGTCCTGACTTTC.

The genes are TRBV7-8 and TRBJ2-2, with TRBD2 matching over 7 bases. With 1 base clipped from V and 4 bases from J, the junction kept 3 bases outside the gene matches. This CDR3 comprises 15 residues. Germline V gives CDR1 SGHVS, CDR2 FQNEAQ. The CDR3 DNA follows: TGTGCCAGCAGCTTAGGACTAGCTAGCACCGGGGAGCTGTTTTTT. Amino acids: CASSLGLASTGELFF.

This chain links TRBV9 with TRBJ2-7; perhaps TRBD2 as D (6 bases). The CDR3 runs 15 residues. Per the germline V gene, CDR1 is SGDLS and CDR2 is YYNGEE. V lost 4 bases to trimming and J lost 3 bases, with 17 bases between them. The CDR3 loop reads CASSPSGRGLYEQYF. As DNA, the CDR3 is TGTGCCAGCAGCCCCAGCGGGCGGGGCCTCTACGAGCAGTACTTC.

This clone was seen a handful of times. CDR3 bases: TGTGCCAGCAGTGAATGGGAAGGGAGCCCAGATACGCAGTATTTT. Translation gives CASSEWEGSPDTQYF. The chain uses TRBV6-1 and TRBJ2-3; D might be TRBD2 (5 bases). The CDR3 is made up of 15 amino acids. Trimming cost V 2 bases and J 4 bases, with 13 bases left between them. Germline-derived CDR1 and CDR2 are MNHNS and SASEGT.

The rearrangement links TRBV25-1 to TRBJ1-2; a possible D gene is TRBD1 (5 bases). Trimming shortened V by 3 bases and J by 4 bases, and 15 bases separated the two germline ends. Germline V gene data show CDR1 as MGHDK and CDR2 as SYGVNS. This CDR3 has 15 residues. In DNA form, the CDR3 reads TGTGCCAGCAGTGAGCCCCGACAGTTATTCTATGGCTACACCTTC. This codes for CASSEPRQLFYGYTF.

CDR3: CASSLPDFQELGETQYF. The CDR3 DNA follows: TGTGCCAGCAGCCTACCGGACTTTCAAGAGTTGGGAGAGACCCAGTACTTC. This chain uses TRBV7-2 with TRBJ2-5; the D gene is possibly TRBD2 (5 bases). Germline V lookup: CDR1 SGHTA, CDR2 FQGNSA. The CDR3 spans 17 residues. The V end lost 5 bases, the J end lost 4 bases, and 23 bases lay between the germline ends.

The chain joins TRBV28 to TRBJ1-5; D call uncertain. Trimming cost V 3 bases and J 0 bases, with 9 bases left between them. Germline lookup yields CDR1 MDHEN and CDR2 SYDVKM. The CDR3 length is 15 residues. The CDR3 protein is CASSFWGDSNQPQHF. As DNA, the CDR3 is TGTGCCAGCAGTTTCTGGGGTGATAGCAATCAGCCCCAGCATTTT.

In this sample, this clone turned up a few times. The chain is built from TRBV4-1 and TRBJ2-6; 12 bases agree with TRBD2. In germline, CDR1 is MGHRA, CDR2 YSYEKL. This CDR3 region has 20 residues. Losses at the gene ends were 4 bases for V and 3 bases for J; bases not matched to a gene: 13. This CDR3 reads CASSRQTSGGVFGGANVLTF. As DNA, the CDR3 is TGCGCCAGCAGCCGACAGACTAGCGGGGGAGTGTTTGGTGGGGCCAACGTCCTGACTTTC.

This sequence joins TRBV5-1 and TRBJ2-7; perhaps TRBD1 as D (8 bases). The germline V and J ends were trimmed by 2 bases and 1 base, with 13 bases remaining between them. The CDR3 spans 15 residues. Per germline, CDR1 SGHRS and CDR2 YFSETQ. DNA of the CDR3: TGCGCCAGCAGCTTTACAGGGGGGGCTTCCTACGAGCAGTACTTC. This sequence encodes CASSFTGGASYEQYF.

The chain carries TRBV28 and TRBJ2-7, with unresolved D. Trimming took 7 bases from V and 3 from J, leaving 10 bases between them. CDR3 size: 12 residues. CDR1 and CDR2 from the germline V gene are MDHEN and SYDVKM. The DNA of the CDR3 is TGTGCCAGCACCCTCCCCGGCTACGAGCAGTACTTC. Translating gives CASTLPGYEQYF.

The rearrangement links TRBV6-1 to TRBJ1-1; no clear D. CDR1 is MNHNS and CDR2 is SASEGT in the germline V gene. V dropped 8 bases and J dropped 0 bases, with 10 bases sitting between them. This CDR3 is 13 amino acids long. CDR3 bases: TGTGCCAGCCAGGACTCTCTGAACACTGAAGCTTTCTTT. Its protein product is CASQDSLNTEAFF.

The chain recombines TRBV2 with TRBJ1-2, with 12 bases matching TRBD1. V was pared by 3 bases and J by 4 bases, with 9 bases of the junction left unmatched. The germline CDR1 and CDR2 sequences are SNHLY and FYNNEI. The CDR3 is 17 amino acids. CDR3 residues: CASSDGTGGNGVYGYTF. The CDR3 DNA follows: TGTGCCAGCAGTGACGGGACAGGGGGCAATGGAGTCTATGGCTACACCTTC.

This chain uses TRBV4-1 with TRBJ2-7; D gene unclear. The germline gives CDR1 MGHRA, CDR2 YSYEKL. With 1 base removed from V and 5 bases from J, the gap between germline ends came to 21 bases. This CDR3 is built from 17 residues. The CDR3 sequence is CASSQAPRGFKLDEQYF. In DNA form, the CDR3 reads TGCGCCAGCAGCCAAGCCCCAAGAGGATTCAAACTGGACGAGCAGTACTTC.

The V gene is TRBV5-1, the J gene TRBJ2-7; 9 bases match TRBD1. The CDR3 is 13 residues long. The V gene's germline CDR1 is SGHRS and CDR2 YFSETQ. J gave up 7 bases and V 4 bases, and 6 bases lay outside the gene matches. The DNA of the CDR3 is TGCGCCAGCAGCCAGGACAGGGGTGGAGAGCAGTACTTC. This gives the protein CASSQDRGGEQYF.

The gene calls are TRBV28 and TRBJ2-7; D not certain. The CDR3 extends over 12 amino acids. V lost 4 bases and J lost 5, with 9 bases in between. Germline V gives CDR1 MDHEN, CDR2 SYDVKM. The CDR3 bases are TGTGCCAGCAGTTACGATACCCACGAGCAGTACTTC. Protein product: CASSYDTHEQYF. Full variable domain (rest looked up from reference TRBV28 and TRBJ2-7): DVKVTQSSRYLVKRTGEKVFLECVQDMDHENMFWYRQDPGLGLRLIYFSYDVKMKEKGDIPEGYSVSREKKERFSLILESASTNQTSMYLCASSYDTHEQYFGPGTRLTVT.

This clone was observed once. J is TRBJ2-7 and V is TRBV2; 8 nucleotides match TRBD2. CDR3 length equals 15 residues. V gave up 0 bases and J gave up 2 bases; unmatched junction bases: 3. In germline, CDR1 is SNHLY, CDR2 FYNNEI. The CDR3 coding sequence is TGTGCCAGCAGTGAAGCCAGCGGGGGTACCTACGAGCAGTACTTC. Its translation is CASSEASGGTYEQYF.

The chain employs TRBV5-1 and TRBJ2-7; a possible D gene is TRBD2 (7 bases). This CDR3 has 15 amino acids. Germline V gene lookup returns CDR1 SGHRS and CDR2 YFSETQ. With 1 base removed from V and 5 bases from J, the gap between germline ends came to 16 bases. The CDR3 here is CASSLRDGGPNEQYF. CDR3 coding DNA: TGCGCCAGCAGCTTGAGGGACGGGGGGCCCAACGAGCAGTACTTC. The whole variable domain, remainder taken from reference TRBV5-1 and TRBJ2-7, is KAGVTQTPRYLIKTRGQQVTLSCSPISGHRSVSWYQQTPGQGLQFLFEYFSETQRNKGNFPGRFSGRQFSNSRSEMNVSTLELGDSALYLCASSLRDGGPNEQYFGPGTRLTVT.

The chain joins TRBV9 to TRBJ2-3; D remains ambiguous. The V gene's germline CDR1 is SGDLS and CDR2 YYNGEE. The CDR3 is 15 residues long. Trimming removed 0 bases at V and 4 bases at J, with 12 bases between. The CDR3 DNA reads TGTGCCAGCAGCGTAGGGCCAGAGGTCGCAGATACGCAGTATTTT. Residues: CASSVGPEVADTQYF.